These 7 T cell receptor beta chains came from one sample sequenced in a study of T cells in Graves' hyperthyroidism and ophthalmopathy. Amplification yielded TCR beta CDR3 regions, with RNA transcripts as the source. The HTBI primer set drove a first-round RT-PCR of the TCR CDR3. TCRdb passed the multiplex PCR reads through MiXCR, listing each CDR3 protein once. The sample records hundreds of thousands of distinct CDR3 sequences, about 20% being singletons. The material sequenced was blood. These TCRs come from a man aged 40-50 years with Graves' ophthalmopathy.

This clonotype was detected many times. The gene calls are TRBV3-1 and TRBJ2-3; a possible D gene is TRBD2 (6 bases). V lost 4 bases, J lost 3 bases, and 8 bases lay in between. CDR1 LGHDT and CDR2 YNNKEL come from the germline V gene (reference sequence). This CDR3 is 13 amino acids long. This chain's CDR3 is CASSRRETDTQYF. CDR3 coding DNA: TGTGCCAGCAGCCGGAGGGAGACAGATACGCAGTATTTT.

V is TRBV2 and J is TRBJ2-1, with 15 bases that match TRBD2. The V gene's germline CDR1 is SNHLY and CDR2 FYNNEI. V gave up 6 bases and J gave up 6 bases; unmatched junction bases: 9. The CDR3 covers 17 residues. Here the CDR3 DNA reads TGTGCCAGCAGCCGAAGGGGACTAGCGGGGGGCCTCAATGAGCAGTTCTTC. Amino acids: CASSRRGLAGGLNEQFF.

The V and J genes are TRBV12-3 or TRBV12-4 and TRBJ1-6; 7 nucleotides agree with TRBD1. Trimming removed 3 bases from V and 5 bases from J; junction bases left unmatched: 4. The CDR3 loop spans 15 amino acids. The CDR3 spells CASSFRTGNNSPLHF. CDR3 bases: TGTGCCAGCAGTTTCAGGACAGGAAATAATTCACCCCTCCACTTT.

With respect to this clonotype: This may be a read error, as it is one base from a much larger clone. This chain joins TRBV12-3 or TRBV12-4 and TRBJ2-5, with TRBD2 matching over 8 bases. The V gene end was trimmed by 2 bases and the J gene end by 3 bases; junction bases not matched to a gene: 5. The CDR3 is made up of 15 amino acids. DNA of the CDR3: TGTGCCAGCAGTTTACAAGCGGGGGCGAAAGAGACCCAGTACTTC. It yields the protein CASSLQAGAKETQYF.

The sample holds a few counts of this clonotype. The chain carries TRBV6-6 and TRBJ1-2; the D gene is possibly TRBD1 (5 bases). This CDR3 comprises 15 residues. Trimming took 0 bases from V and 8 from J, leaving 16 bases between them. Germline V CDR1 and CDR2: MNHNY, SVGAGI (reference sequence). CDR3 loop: CASSYSNQGRGGYTF. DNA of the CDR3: TGTGCCAGCAGTTACTCGAACCAGGGACGGGGCGGCTACACCTTC.

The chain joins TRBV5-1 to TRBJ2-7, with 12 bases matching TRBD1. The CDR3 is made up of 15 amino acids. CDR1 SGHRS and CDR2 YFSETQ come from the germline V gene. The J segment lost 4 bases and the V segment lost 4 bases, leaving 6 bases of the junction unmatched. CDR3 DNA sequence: TGCGCCAGCAGCACGGGACAGGGGGCGTGGTACGAGCAGTACTTC. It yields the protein CASSTGQGAWYEQYF.

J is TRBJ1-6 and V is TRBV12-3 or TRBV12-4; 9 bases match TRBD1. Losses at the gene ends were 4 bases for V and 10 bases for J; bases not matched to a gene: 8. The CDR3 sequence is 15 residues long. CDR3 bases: TGTGCCAGCAGTTCCGGGGGACAGGGTAGATCACCCCTCCACTTT. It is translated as CASSSGGQGRSPLHF.